This T cell receptor beta chain is from a study of patients and donors after allogeneic stem cell transplantation. TCRdb re-analysed the RT-PCR reads in MiXCR, keeping a single row per CDR3 protein. This table has 920,000 or so distinct CDR3 sequences, approximately 19% appearing once. The CDR3 totals 18 residues. The germline gives CDR1 SGHTA, CDR2 FQGTGA. V was shortened by 8 bases and J by 4 bases, with 27 bases between the two germline ends. The origin of this receptor is a human donor who was either an allogeneic HSCT recipient or a stem cell or donor lymphocyte infusion donor (not recorded which). It is not recorded whose cells these are; they may come from a transplant donor. The sample taken for sequencing was blood, either unsorted or a sorted T cell fraction (not recorded which). V usage is TRBV7-3 and J usage is TRBJ1-5; D unclear. In DNA form, the CDR3 reads TGTGCCAGCTTTTTCGGCGGTTGGGTGTCCACGGAGAATCAGCCCCAGCATTTT. Encoded protein: CASFFGGWVSTENQPQHF.